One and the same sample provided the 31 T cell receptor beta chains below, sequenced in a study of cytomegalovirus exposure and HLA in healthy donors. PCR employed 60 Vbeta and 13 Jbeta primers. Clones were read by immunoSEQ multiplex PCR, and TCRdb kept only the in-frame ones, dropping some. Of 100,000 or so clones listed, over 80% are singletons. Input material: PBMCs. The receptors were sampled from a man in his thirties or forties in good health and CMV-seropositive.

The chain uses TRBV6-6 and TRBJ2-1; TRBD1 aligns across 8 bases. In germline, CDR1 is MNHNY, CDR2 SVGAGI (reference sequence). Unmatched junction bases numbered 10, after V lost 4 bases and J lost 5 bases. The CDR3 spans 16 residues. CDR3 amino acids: CASSSLRQGINNEQFF. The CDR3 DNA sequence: TGTGCCAGCAGTTCCCTCCGACAGGGGATCAACAATGAGCAGTTCTTC.

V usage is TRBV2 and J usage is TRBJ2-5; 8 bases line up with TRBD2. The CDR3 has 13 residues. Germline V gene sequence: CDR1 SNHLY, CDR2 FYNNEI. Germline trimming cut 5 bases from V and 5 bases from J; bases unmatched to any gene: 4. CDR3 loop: CASSRGGGETQYF. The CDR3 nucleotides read TGTGCCAGCAGTCGGGGGGGAGGGGAGACCCAGTACTTC.

The CDR3 bases are TGTGCCAGCAGTGACGGGAGGTGGGCTTTCTTT. Protein sequence: CASSDGRWAFF. The J gene is TRBJ1-1, the V gene TRBV6-4; D is unresolved. V was clipped by 2 bases and J by 11 bases, with 9 bases between them. From germline, CDR1 is MRHNA and CDR2 SNTAGT. CDR3 length equals 11 residues.

Here the CDR3 reads CASSQAGGRTQYF. DNA for the CDR3: TGTGCCAGCAGCCAGGCGGGGGGCCGTACGCAGTATTTT. This chain connects TRBV7-9 to TRBJ2-3, with TRBD2 matching over 8 bases. Germline lookup yields CDR1 SEHNR and CDR2 FQNEAQ (reference sequence). V lost 5 bases to trimming and J lost 8 bases; unmatched junction nucleotides: 6. CDR3 length equals 13 residues.

The CDR3 is CASSLPRGGTYEQYF. CDR3 in DNA: TGTGCCAGCAGCTTACCAAGGGGGGGGACCTACGAGCAGTACTTC. This chain joins TRBV7-9 and TRBJ2-7, with TRBD2 as a possible D gene (7 bases). The CDR3 has 15 residues. V lost 2 bases to trimming and J lost 2 bases, with 13 bases between them. Per germline, CDR1 SEHNR and CDR2 FQNEAQ (reference sequence).

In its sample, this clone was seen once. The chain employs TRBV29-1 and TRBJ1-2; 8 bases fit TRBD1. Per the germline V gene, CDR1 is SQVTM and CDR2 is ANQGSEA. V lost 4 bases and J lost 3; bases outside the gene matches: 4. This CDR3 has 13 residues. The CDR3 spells CSVGQGADYGYTF. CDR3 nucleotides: TGCAGCGTTGGCCAGGGGGCCGACTATGGCTACACCTTC.

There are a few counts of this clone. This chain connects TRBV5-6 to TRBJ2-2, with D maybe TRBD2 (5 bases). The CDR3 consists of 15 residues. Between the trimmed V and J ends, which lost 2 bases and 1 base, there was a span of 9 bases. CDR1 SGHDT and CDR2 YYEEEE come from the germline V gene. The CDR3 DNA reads TGTGCCAGCAGCTTTGGCGGGCGGAACACCGGGGAGCTGTTTTTT. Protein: CASSFGGRNTGELFF.

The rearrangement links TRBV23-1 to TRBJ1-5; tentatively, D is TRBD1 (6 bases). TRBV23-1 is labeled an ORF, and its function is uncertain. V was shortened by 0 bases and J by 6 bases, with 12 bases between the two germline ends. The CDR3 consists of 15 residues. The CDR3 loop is CASSQSHRACQPQHF. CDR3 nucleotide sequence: TGCGCCAGCAGTCAATCCCACAGGGCGTGTCAGCCCCAGCATTTT.

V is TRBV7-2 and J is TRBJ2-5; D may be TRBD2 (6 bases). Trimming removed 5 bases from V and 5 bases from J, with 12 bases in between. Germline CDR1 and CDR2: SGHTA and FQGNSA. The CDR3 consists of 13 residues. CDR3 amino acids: CASSVSAGETQYF. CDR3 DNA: TGTGCCAGCAGCGTATCCGCGGGGGAGACCCAGTACTTC.

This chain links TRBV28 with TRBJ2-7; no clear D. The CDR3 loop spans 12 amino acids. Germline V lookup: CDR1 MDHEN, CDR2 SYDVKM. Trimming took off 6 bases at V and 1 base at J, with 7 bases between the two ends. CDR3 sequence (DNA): TGTGCCAGCAGGGGCAGATCCTACGAGCAGTACTTC. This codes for CASRGRSYEQYF.

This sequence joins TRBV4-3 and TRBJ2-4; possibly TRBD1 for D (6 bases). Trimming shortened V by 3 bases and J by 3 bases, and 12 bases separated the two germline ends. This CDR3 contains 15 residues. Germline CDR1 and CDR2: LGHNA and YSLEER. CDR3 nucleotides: TGCGCCAGCAGCCAGGGGGCAGGGGACAAAAACATTCAGTACTTC. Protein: CASSQGAGDKNIQYF.

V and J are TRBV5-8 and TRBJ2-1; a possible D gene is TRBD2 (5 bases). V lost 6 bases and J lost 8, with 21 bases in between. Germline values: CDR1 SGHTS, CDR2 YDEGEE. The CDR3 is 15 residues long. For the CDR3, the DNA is TGTGCCAGCACTGGGGAGACAACCTCTGGGGATGAGCAGTTCTTC. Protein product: CASTGETTSGDEQFF.

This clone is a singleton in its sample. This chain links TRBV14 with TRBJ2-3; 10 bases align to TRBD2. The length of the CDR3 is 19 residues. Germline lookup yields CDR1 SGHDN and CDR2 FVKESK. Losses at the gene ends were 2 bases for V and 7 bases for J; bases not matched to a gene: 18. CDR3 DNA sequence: TGTGCCAGCAGCCAATTCGTTCCTAGCGGGGGTCATTTAGGTCATACGCAGTATTTT. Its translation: CASSQFVPSGGHLGHTQYF. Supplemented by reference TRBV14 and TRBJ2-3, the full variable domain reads EAGVTQFPSHSVIEKGQTVTLRCDPISGHDNLYWYRRVMGKEIKFLLHFVKESKQDESGMPNNRFLAERTGGTYSTLKVQPAELEDSGVYFCASSQFVPSGGHLGHTQYFGPGTRLTVL.

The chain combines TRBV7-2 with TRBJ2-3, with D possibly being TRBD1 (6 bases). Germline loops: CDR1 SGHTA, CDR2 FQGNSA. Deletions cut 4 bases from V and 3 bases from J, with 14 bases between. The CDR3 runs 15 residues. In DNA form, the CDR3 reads TGTGCCAGCAGCTACTTGACAGGATCGACAGATACGCAGTATTTT. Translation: CASSYLTGSTDTQYF.

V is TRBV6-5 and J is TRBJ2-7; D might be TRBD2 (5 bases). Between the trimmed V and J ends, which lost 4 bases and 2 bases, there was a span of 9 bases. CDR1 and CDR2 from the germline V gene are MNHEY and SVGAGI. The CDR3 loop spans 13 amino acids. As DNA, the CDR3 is TGTGCCAGCAGTTCCGGGATGCCCTACGAGCAGTACTTC. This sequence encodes CASSSGMPYEQYF.

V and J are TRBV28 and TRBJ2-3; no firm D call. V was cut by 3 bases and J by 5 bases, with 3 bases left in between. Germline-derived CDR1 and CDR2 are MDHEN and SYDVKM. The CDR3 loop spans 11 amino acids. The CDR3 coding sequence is TGTGCCAGCAGTTTCGGAGATACGCAGTATTTT. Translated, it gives CASSFGDTQYF.

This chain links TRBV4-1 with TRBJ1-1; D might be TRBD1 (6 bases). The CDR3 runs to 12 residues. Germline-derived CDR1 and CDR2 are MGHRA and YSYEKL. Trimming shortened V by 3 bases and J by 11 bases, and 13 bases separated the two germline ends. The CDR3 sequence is CASSHNRASAFF. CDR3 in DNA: TGCGCCAGCAGCCACAACAGGGCATCCGCTTTCTTT.

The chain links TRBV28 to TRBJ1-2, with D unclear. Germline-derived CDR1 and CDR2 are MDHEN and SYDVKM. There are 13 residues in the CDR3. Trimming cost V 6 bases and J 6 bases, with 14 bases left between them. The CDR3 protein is CASRLPGVNGYTF. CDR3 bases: TGTGCCAGCAGGCTCCCCGGGGTCAATGGCTACACCTTC.

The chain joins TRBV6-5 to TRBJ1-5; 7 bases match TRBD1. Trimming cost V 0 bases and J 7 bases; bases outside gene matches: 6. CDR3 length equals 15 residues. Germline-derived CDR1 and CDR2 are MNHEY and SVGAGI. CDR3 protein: CASSYSTGPEQPQHF. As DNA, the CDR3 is TGTGCCAGCAGTTACTCGACAGGGCCCGAACAGCCCCAGCATTTT.

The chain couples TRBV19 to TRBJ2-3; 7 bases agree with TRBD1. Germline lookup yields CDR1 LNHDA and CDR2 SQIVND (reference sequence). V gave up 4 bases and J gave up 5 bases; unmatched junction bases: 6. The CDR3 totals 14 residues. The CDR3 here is CASSKTGIRDTQYF. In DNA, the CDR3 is TGTGCCAGTAGTAAGACAGGGATAAGAGATACGCAGTATTTT.

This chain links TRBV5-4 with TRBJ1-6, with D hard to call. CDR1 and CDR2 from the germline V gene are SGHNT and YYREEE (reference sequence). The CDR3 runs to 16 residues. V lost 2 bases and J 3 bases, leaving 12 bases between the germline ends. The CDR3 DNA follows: TGTGCCAGCAGCTTTGGCGGGCTCGACTATAATTCACCCCTCCACTTT. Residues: CASSFGGLDYNSPLHF.

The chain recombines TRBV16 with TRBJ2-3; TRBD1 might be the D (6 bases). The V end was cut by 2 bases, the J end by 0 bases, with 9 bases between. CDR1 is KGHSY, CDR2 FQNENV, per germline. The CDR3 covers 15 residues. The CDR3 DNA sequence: TGTGCCAGCAGCCAACAGGGGTTCAGCACAGATACGCAGTATTTT. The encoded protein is CASSQQGFSTDTQYF.

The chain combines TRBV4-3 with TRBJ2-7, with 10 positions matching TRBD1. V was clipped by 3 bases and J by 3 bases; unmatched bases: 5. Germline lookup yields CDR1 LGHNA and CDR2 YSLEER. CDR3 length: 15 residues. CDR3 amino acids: CASSHRQGANYEQYF. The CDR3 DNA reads TGCGCCAGCAGCCACAGACAGGGGGCGAACTACGAGCAGTACTTC.

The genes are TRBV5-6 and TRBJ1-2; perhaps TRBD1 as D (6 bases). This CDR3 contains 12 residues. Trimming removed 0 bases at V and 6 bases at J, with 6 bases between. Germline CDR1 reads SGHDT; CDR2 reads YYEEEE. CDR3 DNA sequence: TGTGCCAGCAGCTTGGACAGGGATGGCTACACCTTC. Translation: CASSLDRDGYTF.

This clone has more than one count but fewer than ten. The CDR3 reads CASSLEQGSRYNEQFF. DNA for the CDR3: TGTGCCAGCAGCTTAGAGCAGGGTAGTAGGTACAATGAGCAGTTCTTC. The chain employs TRBV7-2 and TRBJ2-1; TRBD1 is a possible D gene (5 bases). Germline values: CDR1 SGHTA, CDR2 FQGNSA. V was cut by 1 base and J by 4 bases, with 14 bases left in between. The CDR3 has 16 residues. Full variable domain (missing parts from reference TRBV7-2 and TRBJ2-1): GAGVSQSPSNKVTEKGKDVELRCDPISGHTALYWYRQSLGQGLEFLIYFQGNSAPDKSGLPSDRFSAERTGGSVSTLTIQRTQQEDSAVYLCASSLEQGSRYNEQFFGPGTRLTVL.

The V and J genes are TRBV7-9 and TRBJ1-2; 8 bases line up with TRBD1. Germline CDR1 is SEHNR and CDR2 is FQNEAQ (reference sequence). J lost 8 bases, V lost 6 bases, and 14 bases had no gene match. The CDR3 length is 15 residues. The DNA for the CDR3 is TGTGCCAGCAGACCCGGACAGGGAAGGACGGAGGGCTACACCTTC. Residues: CASRPGQGRTEGYTF.

The CDR3 protein is CASRNGVMNSPLHF. For the CDR3, the DNA is TGTGCCAGCCGTAATGGAGTGATGAATTCACCCCTCCACTTT. The chain joins TRBV5-4 to TRBJ1-6; D is undetermined. Germline loops: CDR1 SGHNT, CDR2 YYREEE (reference sequence). The CDR3 extends over 14 amino acids. V gave up 7 bases and J gave up 7 bases, with 15 bases separating them.

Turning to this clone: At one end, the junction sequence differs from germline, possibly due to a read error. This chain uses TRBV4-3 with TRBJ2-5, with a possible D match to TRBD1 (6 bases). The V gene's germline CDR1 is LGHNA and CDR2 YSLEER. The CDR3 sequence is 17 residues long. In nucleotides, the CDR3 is TGCGCCAGCAGTCAAGAAAGTCGAGGGCAGGGGCAAGAGACCCAGTACTTC. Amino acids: CASSQESRGQGQETQYF.

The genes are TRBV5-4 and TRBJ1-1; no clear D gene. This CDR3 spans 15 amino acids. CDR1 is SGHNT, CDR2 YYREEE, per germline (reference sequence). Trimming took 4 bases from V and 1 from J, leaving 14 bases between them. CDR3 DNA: TGTGCCAGCAGCCCCCAGGACTCGTGGAACACTGAAGCTTTCTTT. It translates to CASSPQDSWNTEAFF.

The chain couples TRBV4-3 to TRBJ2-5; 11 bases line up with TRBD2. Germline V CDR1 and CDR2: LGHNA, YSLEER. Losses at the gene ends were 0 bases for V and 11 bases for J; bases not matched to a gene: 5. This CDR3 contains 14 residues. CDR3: CASSQESTSGEQYF. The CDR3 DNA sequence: TGCGCCAGCAGCCAAGAGTCGACTAGCGGGGAGCAGTACTTC.

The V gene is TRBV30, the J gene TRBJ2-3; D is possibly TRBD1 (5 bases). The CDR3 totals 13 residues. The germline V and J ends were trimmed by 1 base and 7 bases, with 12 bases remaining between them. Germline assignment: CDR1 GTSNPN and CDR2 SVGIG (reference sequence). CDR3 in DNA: TGTGCCTGGAGTGGCCAGGGTTACTATACGCAGTATTTT. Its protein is CAWSGQGYYTQYF. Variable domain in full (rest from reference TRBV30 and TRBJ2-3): SQTIHQWPATLVQPVGSPLSLECTVEGTSNPNLYWYRQAAGRGLQLLFYSVGIGQISSEVPQNLSASRPQDRQFILSSKKLLLSDSGFYLCAWSGQGYYTQYFGPGTRLTVL.